Listed below are T cell receptor beta chains from one sample, sequenced in a study of T-cell memory formation after mild COVID-19. TCRdb independently ran MiXCR on the 5' RACE reads; one entry per CDR3 protein. The sample contains about 160,000 distinct CDR3 sequences, roughly a third of which appear only once. Sequenced: PBMCs or a T cell subset sorted from them (not recorded which). The receptors here all came from an adult woman who had mild COVID-19 (a few samples of this study predate the infection). Cell type and time point are not known. Both conserved end residues are part of each CDR3. Fields, in order: J gene, D gene, clone size, CDR3 length, V gene, CDR3 protein, CDR3 DNA. D genes are given only for firm matches. Not all rows give a size; the values are once, few, many and, for expanded clones, a class.

TRBJ1-2	TRBD1	few	15	TRBV4-3	CASSQARGPPYGYTF	TGCGCCAGCAGCCAAGCTAGGGGGCCCCCCTATGGCTACACCTTC
TRBJ2-5	-	-	13	TRBV12-3/TRBV12-4	CASSSGHSGTQYF	TGTGCCAGCAGCTCGGGACATTCGGGGACCCAGTACTTC
TRBJ2-7	TRBD1	many	15	TRBV14	CASSRRTGVSYEQYF	TGTGCCAGCAGCCGAAGGACAGGGGTATCCTACGAGCAGTACTTC
TRBJ1-1	TRBD1	-	16	TRBV5-1	CASSHRGQGKNTEAFF	TGCGCCAGCAGCCACAGAGGACAGGGAAAAAACACTGAAGCTTTCTTT
TRBJ2-2	-	-	13	TRBV29-1	CSGSTENTGELFF	TGCAGCGGCTCGACTGAGAACACCGGGGAGCTGTTTTTT
TRBJ2-5	-	-	15	TRBV6-5	CASSSLAGAQETQYF	TGTGCCAGCAGTTCCCTGGCGGGGGCACAAGAGACCCAGTACTTC
TRBJ2-7	TRBD2	-	14	TRBV7-2	CASSSLAGVYEQYF	TGTGCCAGCAGCTCCCTAGCGGGGGTTTACGAGCAGTACTTC
TRBJ2-1	-	-	15	TRBV5-1	CASSLDGSTYNEQFF	TGCGCCAGCAGCTTGGACGGGAGCACCTACAATGAGCAGTTCTTC
TRBJ2-7	TRBD1	-	12	TRBV5-1	CASSHDRGECYF	TGCGCCAGCAGCCACGACAGGGGGGAGTGTTACTTC
TRBJ1-5	-	-	18	TRBV15	CATSRSDAGVTRNQPQHF	TGTGCCACCAGCAGATCAGACGCGGGGGTGACGCGCAATCAGCCCCAGCATTTT
TRBJ1-6	-	-	13	TRBV19	CASRGDRNSPLHF	TGTGCCAGCAGAGGGGACCGGAATTCACCCCTCCACTTT
TRBJ2-3	TRBD2	-	14	TRBV5-1	CASARTSGTDTQYF	TGCGCCAGCGCCCGGACTAGCGGCACAGATACGCAGTATTTT
TRBJ1-1	-	few	14	TRBV6-5	CASSLGSLNTEAFF	TGTGCCAGCAGCCTCGGGAGCCTGAACACTGAAGCTTTCTTT
TRBJ2-7	-	-	16	TRBV4-1	CASSQGGGTSSYEQYF	TGCGCCAGCAGCCAAGGCGGGGGCACAAGCTCCTACGAGCAGTACTTC
TRBJ2-2	-	-	15	TRBV30	CAWTPPPVVTGGLFF	TGTGCCTGGACCCCTCCCCCTGTAGTGACCGGGGGGCTGTTTTTT
TRBJ1-2	TRBD1	-	19	TRBV20-1	CSARGFGPDRGHFNYGYTF	TGCAGTGCTCGAGGGTTCGGTCCGGACAGGGGGCATTTTAACTATGGCTACACCTTC
TRBJ1-1	TRBD1	-	15	TRBV3-1	CASSQDTGAYTEAFF	TGTGCCAGCAGCCAAGATACAGGGGCGTACACTGAAGCTTTCTTT
TRBJ2-1	TRBD2	many	14	TRBV12-3/TRBV12-4	CASTHPGLSHEQFF	TGTGCCAGCACCCACCCGGGACTAAGCCATGAGCAGTTCTTC
TRBJ2-4	-	-	19	TRBV4-1	CASSQGLAVVLPAKNIQYF	TGCGCCAGCAGCCAAGGGCTAGCCGTAGTTTTGCCGGCCAAAAACATTCAGTACTTC
TRBJ2-1	TRBD2	many	16	TRBV6-2/TRBV6-3	CASRTSGFSSYNEQFF	TGTGCCAGCAGGACTAGCGGGTTTAGCTCCTACAATGAGCAGTTCTTC
TRBJ2-3	TRBD2	-	17	TRBV7-2	CASSLGPLAGREDTQYF	TGTGCCAGCAGCTTAGGACCTCTAGCGGGGCGAGAAGATACGCAGTATTTT
TRBJ2-7	TRBD1	-	15	TRBV5-6	CASSLVDRSSYEQYF	TGTGCCAGCAGCTTAGTGGACAGGAGCTCCTACGAGCAGTACTTC
TRBJ2-7	-	-	14	TRBV25-1	CASSEAGQAYEQYF	TGTGCCAGCAGTGAGGCGGGACAAGCCTACGAGCAGTACTTC
TRBJ2-7	TRBD2	-	18	TRBV7-2	CASSLERGTSGPSYEQYF	TGTGCCAGCAGCTTAGAGAGAGGGACTAGCGGCCCCTCCTACGAGCAGTACTTC
TRBJ2-3	TRBD1	-	17	TRBV25-1	CASSVRPGQGVKDTQYF	TGTGCCAGCAGTGTGCGGCCGGGACAGGGGGTGAAAGATACGCAGTATTTT
TRBJ2-3	-	few	12	TRBV10-3	CAISAKADTQYF	TGTGCCATCAGTGCCAAGGCGGATACGCAGTATTTT
TRBJ2-1	TRBD2	few	19	TRBV7-2	CASSNVVGELAGGRNEQFF	TGTGCCAGCAGCAACGTCGTAGGGGAGCTAGCGGGAGGGCGCAATGAGCAGTTCTTC
TRBJ2-1	-	-	15	TRBV25-1	CASSEYAGPDNEQFF	TGTGCCAGCAGTGAATATGCCGGCCCAGACAATGAGCAGTTCTTC